This is a list of T cell receptor beta chains from one sample in a study of cytomegalovirus exposure and HLA in healthy donors. Assay used: immunoSEQ multiplex PCR; TCRdb lists only in-frame clones, some missing. The sample includes some 150,000 clones, approximately 79% of them seen just once. Sequencing was carried out using PBMCs. The receptors shown here come from a man in his forties or fifties in good health and CMV-seronegative. Both conserved end residues are part of each CDR3. A D gene is named only where the DNA matches it firmly. Size is stated for part of the rows, as once, few or many counts, or as a class when the clone is expanded.

j_call d_call clone_size v_call cdr3_nt cdr3_aa
TRBJ2-3 TRBD2 few TRBV10-3 TGTGCCATCAGTCAGTCCCCGGGGGGGGATACGCAGTATTTT CAISQSPGGDTQYF
TRBJ2-7 - - TRBV19 TGTGCCAGTAGTACCCGGCGGGACTTAGGGACCTACGAGCAGTACTTC CASSTRRDLGTYEQYF
TRBJ1-2 TRBD1 - TRBV18 TGTGCCAGCTCACCAGACAGGGGAGGGCATGGCTACACCTTC CASSPDRGGHGYTF
TRBJ2-7 - - TRBV6-5 TGTGCCAGCAGCCGCGCGGGATCCTACGAGCAGTACTTC CASSRAGSYEQYF
TRBJ2-3 - - TRBV4-2 TGTGCCAGCAGCCAAGAGAAACGGACAGATACGCAGTATTTT CASSQEKRTDTQYF
TRBJ2-7 - - TRBV11-1 TGTGCCAGCAGCTTAGTACCCCTCTATCTAGCGTCCTACGAGCAGTACTTC CASSLVPLYLASYEQYF
TRBJ2-7 - few TRBV5-1 TGCGCCAGCAGCTTGCTTAGCCACTCCTACGAGCAGTACTTC CASSLLSHSYEQYF
TRBJ2-5 - few TRBV7-2 TGTGCCAGCAGCCCCACTGGCGGAGAGACCCAGTACTTC CASSPTGGETQYF
TRBJ1-5 - once TRBV28 TGTGCCAGCAGTTTAGGGGGGATCGGAAATCAGCCCCAGCATTTT CASSLGGIGNQPQHF
TRBJ1-1 TRBD1 - TRBV20-1 TGCCGGGGACAGATGAACACTGAAGCTTTCTTT CRGQMNTEAFF
TRBJ1-1 TRBD1 - TRBV5-6 TGTGCCAGCAGCTCCACCGGGGACAGGGGGCGAGGGTTGAACACTGAAGCTTTCTTT CASSSTGDRGRGLNTEAFF
TRBJ2-1 TRBD2 - TRBV7-9 TGTGCCAGCAGCGACTTAGCGGGAGTGTACAATGAGCAGTTCTTC CASSDLAGVYNEQFF
TRBJ2-1 TRBD2 - TRBV29-1 TGCAGCGTTGAAAGCAGCGGGAACAATGAGCAGTTCTTC CSVESSGNNEQFF
TRBJ2-2 TRBD1 - TRBV27 TGTGCCAGCAAAGGACAGGGGGCCACCGGGGAGCTGTTTTTT CASKGQGATGELFF
TRBJ2-1 TRBD1 - TRBV11-2 TGTGCCAGCAGGCAAGGGGGCAGAGTAAATGAGCAGTTCTTC CASRQGGRVNEQFF
TRBJ2-2 - - TRBV6-1 TGTGCCACGCGGGACCTGAGGACCGGGGAGCTGTTTTTT CATRDLRTGELFF
TRBJ1-2 - once TRBV28 TGTGCCAGCAACACACAGGGCCCCCATGGCTACACCTTC CASNTQGPHGYTF
TRBJ1-2 - - TRBV2 TGTGCCAGCAGTACAGGGAGAGCCTATGGCTACACCTTC CASSTGRAYGYTF
TRBJ1-4 - - TRBV7-9 TGTGCCAGCAGCTTAGGGGGGAGGGAAGGCGAAAAACTGTTTTTT CASSLGGREGEKLFF
TRBJ2-3 TRBD1 - TRBV6-4 TGTGCCAGCAGTCCTGACAGGGGGCTTGGGGGCACAGATACGCAGTATTTT CASSPDRGLGGTDTQYF